A selection of T cell receptor beta chains follows, all from one sample in a study of early T cells in non-severe SARS-CoV-2 infection. TCRdb redid the calling of the 5' RACE reads with MiXCR, one entry per CDR3 protein. The sample has about 110,000 distinct CDR3 sequences; about 12% are singletons. Sequencing was done on a sample of whole blood. The receptors were gathered from an adult who was a healthcare worker with PCR-confirmed SARS-CoV-2 infection or an uninfected control (not recorded which). Each CDR3 is given with its conserved first and last residue. Fields, in order: J gene, clone size, V gene, D gene, CDR3 DNA, CDR3 protein. A D gene is named only where the DNA matches it firmly. Size tells how often a clone was seen (once, few, many) or the class of an expanded clone, and some rows leave it out.

TRBJ2-1 | many | TRBV28 | TRBD2 | TGTGCCAGCAGTTTAAGCGGGACCTCCTACAATGAGCAGTTCTTC | CASSLSGTSYNEQFF
TRBJ1-1 | . | TRBV7-2 | . | TGTGCCAGCAGCTTAGTTCGACACCAGGGGACTGAAGCTTTCTTT | CASSLVRHQGTEAFF
TRBJ1-4 | few | TRBV28 | TRBD1 | TGTGCCAGCAGTTTAGACAGGGGTAGAGAAAAACTGTTTTTT | CASSLDRGREKLFF
TRBJ2-1 | . | TRBV2 | TRBD2 | TGTGCCAGCGGGAAGCGGGGGTTCTACAATGAGCAGTTCTTC | CASGKRGFYNEQFF
TRBJ1-1 | few | TRBV7-8 | . | TGTGCCAGCGTCACCTTTGGGGGGTATGGCACTGAAGCTTTCTTT | CASVTFGGYGTEAFF
TRBJ2-7 | . | TRBV29-1 | . | TGCAGCGTTGAAAATAGTGTTGGGTACGAGCAGTACTTC | CSVENSVGYEQYF
TRBJ2-1 | many | TRBV7-9 | . | TGTGCCAGCGTAGGCGGGATGAAATACAATGAGCAGTTCTTC | CASVGGMKYNEQFF
TRBJ1-1 | few | TRBV20-1 | . | TGCAGTGCTTTTAGCCAGGGGACGTCGACTGAAGCTTTCTTT | CSAFSQGTSTEAFF
TRBJ2-7 | . | TRBV28 | . | TGTGCCAGCGGACAGAACTACGAGCAGTACTTC | CASGQNYEQYF
TRBJ2-1 | many | TRBV11-3 | . | TGTGCCAGCAGCTTAGGACAGCCGGAATACAATGAGCAGTTCTTC | CASSLGQPEYNEQFF
TRBJ2-7 | many | TRBV5-6 | . | TGTGCCAGCAGCTTGATGGGCGGCTACGAGCAGTACTTC | CASSLMGGYEQYF
TRBJ2-1 | . | TRBV3-1 | . | TGTGCCAGCAGCCAAGGAGGTGAGCAGTTCTTC | CASSQGGEQFF
TRBJ1-5 | . | TRBV19 | . | TGTGCCAGTAGTCAACAGGCAAAGCCCCAGCATTTT | CASSQQAKPQHF
TRBJ1-1 | . | TRBV7-9 | . | TGTGCCAGCAGCTTACAGGATAGAGGAACTTTCTTT | CASSLQDRGTFF
TRBJ2-1 | . | TRBV19 | . | TGTGCCACCCTAGCGAAAACCTACAATGAGCAGTTCTTC | CATLAKTYNEQFF
TRBJ2-1 | . | TRBV20-1 | TRBD2 | TGCAGTGCTAGGGGGACTAGCGGCCCTCATGAGCAGTTCTTC | CSARGTSGPHEQFF
TRBJ1-1 | many | TRBV4-1 | . | TGCGCCAGCAGCCAAAATATGAGGACTGAAGCTTTCTTT | CASSQNMRTEAFF
TRBJ1-2 | many | TRBV29-1 | . | TGCAGCGTTGAAGGTGGTGGAGGGACCGGAGGCTACACCTTC | CSVEGGGGTGGYTF
TRBJ2-1 | many | TRBV7-2 | . | TGTGCCAGCAGCCCTTGGATCTTTGGGGGCGATGAGCAGTTCTTC | CASSPWIFGGDEQFF
TRBJ1-3 | . | TRBV18 | . | TGTGCCAGCTCACACTGGGATGACTCTGGAAACACCATATATTTT | CASSHWDDSGNTIYF
TRBJ2-5 | few | TRBV29-1 | . | TGCAGCACAACAGGGATTGGGCAAGAGACCCAGTACTTC | CSTTGIGQETQYF
TRBJ2-7 | many | TRBV5-4 | TRBD2 | TGTGCCAGCAGCTCCCGGGGGGGGGCCCTAGGCCCCTACGAGCAGTACTTC | CASSSRGGALGPYEQYF
TRBJ1-5 | many | TRBV9 | . | TGTGCCAGCAGCGTAGGACTGGGGGGCAATCAGCCCCAGCATTTT | CASSVGLGGNQPQHF
TRBJ2-7 | few | TRBV6-1 | . | TGTGCCACCAGGGACACCCCCTACGAGCAGTACTTC | CATRDTPYEQYF